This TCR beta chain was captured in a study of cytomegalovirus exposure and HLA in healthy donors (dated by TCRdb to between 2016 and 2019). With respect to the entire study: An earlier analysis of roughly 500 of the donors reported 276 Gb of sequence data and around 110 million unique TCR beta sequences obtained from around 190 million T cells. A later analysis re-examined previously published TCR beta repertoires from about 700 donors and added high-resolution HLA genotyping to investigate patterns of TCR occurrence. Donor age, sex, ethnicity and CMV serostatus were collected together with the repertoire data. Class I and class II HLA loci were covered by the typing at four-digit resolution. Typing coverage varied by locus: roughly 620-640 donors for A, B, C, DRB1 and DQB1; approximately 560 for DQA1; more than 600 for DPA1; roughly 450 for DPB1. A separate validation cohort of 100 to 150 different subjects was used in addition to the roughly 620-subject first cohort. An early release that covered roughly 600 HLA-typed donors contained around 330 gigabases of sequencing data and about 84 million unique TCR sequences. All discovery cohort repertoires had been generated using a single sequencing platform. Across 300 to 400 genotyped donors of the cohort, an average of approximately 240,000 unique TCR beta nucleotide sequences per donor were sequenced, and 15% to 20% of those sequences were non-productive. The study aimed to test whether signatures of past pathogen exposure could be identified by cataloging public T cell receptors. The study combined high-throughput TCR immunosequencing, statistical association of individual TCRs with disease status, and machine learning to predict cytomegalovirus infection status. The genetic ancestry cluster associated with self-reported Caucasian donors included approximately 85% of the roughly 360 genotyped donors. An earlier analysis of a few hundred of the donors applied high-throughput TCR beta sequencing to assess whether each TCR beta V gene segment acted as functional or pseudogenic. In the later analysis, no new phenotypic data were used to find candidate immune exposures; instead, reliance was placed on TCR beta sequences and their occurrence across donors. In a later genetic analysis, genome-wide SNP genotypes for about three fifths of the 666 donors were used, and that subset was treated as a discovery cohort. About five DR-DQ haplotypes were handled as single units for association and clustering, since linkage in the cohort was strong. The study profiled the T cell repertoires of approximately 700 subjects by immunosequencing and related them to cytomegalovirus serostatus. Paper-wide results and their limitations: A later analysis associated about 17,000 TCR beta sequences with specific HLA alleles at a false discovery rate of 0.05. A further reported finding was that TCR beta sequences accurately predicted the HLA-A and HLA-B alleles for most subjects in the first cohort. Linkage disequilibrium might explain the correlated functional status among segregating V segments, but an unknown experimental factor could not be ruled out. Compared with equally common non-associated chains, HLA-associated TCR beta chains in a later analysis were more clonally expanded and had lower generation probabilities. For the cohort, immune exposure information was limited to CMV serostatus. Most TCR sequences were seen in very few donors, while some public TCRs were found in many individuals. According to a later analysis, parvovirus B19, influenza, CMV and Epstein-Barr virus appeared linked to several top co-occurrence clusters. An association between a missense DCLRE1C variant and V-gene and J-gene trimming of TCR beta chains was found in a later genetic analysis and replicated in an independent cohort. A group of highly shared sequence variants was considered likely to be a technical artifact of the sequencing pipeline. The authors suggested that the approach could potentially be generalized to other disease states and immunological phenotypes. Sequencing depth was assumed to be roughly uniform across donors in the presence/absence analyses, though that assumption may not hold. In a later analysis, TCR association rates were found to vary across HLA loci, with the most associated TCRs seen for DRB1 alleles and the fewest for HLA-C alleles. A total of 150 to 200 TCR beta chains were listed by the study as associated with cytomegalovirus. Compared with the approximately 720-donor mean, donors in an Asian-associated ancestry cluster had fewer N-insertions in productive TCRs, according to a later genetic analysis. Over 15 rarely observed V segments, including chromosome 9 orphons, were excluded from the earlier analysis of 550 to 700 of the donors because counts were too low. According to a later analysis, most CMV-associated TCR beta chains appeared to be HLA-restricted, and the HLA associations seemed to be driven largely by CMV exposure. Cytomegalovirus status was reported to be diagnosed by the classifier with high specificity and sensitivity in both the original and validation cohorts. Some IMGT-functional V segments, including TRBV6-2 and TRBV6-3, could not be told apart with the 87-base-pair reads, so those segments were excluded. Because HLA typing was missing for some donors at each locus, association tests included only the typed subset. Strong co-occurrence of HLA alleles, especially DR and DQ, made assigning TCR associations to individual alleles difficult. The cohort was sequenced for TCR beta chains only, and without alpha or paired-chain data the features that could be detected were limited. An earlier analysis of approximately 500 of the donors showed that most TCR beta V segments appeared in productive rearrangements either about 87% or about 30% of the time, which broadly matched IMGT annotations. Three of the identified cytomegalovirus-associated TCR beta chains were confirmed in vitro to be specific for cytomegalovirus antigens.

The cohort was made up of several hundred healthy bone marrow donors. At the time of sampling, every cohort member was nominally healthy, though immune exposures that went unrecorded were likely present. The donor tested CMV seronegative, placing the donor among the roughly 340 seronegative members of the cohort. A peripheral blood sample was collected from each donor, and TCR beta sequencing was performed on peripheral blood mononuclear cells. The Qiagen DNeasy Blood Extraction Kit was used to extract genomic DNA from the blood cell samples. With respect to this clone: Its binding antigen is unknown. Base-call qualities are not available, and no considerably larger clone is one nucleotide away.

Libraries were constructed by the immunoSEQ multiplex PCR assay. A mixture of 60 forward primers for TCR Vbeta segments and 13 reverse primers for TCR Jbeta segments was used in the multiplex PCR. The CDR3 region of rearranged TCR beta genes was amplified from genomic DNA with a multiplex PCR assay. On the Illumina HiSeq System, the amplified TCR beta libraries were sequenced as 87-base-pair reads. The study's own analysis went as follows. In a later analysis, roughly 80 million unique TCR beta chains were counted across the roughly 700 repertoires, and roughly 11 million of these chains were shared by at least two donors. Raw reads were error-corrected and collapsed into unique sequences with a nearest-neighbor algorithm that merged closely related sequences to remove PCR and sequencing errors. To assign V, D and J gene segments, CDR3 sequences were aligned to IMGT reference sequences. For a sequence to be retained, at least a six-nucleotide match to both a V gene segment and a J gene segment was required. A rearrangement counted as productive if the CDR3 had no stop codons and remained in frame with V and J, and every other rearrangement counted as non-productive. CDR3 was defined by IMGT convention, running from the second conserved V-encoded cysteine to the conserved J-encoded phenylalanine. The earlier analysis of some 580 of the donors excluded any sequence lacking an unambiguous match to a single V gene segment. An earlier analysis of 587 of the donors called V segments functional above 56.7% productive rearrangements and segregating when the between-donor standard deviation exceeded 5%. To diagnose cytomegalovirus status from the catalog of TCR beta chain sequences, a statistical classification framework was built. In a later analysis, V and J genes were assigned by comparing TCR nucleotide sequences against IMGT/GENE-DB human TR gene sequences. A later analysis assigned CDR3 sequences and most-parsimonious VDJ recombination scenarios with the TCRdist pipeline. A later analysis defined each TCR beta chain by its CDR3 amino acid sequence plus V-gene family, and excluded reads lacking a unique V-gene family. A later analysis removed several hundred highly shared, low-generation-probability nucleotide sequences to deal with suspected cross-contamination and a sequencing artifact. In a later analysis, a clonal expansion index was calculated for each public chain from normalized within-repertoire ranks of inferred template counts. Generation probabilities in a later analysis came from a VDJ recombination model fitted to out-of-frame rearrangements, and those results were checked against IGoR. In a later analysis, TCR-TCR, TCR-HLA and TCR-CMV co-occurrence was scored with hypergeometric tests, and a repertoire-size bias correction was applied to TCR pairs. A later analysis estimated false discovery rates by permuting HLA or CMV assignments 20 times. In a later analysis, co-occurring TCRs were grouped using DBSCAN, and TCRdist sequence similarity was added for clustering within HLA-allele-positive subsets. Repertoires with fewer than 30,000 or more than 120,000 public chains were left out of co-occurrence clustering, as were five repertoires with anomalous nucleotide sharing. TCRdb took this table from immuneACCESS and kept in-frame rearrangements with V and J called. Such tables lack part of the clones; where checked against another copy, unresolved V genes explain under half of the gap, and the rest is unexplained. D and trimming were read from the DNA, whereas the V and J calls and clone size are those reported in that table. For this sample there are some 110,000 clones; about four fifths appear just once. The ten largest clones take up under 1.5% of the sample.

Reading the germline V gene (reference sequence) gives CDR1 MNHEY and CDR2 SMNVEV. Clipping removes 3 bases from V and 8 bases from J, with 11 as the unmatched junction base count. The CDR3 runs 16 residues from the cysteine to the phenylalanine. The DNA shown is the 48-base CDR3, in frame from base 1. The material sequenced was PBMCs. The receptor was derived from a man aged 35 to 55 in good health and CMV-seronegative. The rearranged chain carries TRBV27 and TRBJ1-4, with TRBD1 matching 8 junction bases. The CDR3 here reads CASSFLADRGREKLFF. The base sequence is TGTGCCAGCAGTTTCCTGGCAGACAGGGGTAGGGAAAAACTGTTTTTT.